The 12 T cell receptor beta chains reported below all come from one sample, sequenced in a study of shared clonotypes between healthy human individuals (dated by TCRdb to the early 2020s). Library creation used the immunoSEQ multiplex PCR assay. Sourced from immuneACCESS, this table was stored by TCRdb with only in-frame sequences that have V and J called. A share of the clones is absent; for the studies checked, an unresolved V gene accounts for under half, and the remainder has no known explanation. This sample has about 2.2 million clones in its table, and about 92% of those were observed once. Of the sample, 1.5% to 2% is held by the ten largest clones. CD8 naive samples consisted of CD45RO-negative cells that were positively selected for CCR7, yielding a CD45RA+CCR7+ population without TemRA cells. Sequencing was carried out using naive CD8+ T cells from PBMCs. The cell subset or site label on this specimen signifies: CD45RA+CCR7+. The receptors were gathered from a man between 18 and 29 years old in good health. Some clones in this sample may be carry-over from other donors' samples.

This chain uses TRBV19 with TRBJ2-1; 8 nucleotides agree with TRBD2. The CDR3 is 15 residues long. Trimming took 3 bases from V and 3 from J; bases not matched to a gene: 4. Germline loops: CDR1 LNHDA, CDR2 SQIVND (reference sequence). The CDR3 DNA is TGTGCCAGTAGTATGGTAGCGGGATACTACAATGAGCAGTTCTTC. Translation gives CASSMVAGYYNEQFF.

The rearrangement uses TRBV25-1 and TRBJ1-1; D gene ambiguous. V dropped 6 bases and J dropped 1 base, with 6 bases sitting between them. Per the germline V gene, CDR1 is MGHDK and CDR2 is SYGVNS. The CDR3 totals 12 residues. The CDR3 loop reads CASRRKNTEAFF. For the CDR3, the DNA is TGTGCCAGCAGACGGAAGAACACTGAAGCTTTCTTT.

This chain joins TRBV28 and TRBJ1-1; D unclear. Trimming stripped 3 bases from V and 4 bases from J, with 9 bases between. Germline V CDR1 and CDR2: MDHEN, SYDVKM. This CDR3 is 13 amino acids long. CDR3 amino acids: CASSFGEGTEAFF. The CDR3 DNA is TGTGCCAGCAGTTTCGGGGAGGGCACTGAAGCTTTCTTT. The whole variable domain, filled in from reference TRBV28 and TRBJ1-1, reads DVKVTQSSRYLVKRTGEKVFLECVQDMDHENMFWYRQDPGLGLRLIYFSYDVKMKEKGDIPEGYSVSREKKERFSLILESASTNQTSMYLCASSFGEGTEAFFGQGTRLTVV.

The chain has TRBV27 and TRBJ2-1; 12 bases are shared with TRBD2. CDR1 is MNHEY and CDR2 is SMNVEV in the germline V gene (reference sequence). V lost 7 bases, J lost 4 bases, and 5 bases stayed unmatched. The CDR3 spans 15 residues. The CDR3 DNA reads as TGTGCCAGCAAATTTCTAGCGGGAGGGTACAATGAGCAGTTCTTC. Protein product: CASKFLAGGYNEQFF.

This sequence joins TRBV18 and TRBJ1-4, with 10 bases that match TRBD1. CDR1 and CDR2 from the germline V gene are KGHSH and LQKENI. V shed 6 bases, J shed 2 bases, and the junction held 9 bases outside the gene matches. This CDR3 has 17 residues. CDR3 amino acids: CASSQDRGRLTNEKLFF. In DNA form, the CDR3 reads TGTGCCAGCTCGCAGGACAGGGGGAGGCTGACTAATGAAAAACTGTTTTTT.

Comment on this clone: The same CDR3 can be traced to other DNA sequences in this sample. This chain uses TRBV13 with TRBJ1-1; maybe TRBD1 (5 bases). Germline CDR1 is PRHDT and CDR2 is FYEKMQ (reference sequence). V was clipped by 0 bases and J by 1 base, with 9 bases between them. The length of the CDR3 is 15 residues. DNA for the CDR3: TGTGCCAGCAGCTTAGGCAGGGTCGCGAACACTGAAGCTTTCTTT. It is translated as CASSLGRVANTEAFF. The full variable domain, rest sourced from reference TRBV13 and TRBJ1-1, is AAGVIQSPRHLIKEKRETATLKCYPIPRHDTVYWYQQGPGQDPQFLISFYEKMQSDKGSIPDRFSAQQFSDYHSELNMSSLELGDSALYFCASSLGRVANTEAFFGQGTRLTVV.

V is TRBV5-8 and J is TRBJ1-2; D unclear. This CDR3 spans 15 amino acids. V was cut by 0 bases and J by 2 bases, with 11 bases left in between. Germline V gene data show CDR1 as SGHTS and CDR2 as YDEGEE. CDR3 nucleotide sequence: TGTGCCAGCAGCTTGGGGGGAACAGCCAACTATGGCTACACCTTC. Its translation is CASSLGGTANYGYTF. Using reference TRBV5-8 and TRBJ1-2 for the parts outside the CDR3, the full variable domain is EAGVTQSPTHLIKTRGQQATLRCSPISGHTSVYWYQQALGLGLQFLLWYDEGEERNRGNFPPRFSGRQFPNYSSELNVNALELEDSALYLCASSLGGTANYGYTFGSGTRLTVV.

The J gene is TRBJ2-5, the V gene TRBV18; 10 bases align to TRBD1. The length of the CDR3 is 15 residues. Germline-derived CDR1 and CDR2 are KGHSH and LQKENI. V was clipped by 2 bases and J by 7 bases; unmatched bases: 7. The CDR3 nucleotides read TGTGCCAGCTCACCAGGGACAGGGGTACCAGCGACCCAGTACTTC. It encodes CASSPGTGVPATQYF.

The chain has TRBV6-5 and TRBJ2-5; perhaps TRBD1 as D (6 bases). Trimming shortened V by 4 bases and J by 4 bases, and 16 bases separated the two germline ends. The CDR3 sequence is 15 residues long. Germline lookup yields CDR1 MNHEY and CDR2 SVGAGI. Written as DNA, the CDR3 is TGTGCCAGCAGTTTCACCAGGGGTGGGGCAGAGACCCAGTACTTC. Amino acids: CASSFTRGGAETQYF.

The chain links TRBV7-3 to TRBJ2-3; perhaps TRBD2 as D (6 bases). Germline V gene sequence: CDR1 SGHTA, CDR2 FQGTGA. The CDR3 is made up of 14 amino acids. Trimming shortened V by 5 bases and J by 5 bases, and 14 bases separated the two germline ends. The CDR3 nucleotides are TGTGCCAGCAGCACGATCGGGGGAGGAGATACGCAGTATTTT. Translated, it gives CASSTIGGGDTQYF.

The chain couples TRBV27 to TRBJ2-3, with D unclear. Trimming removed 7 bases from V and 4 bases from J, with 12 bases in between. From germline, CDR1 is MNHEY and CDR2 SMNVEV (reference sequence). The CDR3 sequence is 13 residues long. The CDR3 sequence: CASNDILADTQYF. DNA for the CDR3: TGTGCCAGCAATGACATACTGGCAGATACGCAGTATTTT.

The CDR3 coding sequence is TGCGCCAGCAGCCAAGTGGCTAGCGGAGGTTACGAGCAGTACTTC. Protein product: CASSQVASGGYEQYF. The chain combines TRBV4-1 with TRBJ2-7; 7 nucleotides agree with TRBD2. CDR3 length: 15 amino acids. Germline trimming cut 1 base from V and 4 bases from J; bases unmatched to any gene: 7. The germline CDR1 and CDR2 sequences are MGHRA and YSYEKL.